Listed here are 20 T cell receptor beta chains from one sample, sequenced in a study of T cells after yellow fever vaccination. From the 5' RACE reads, TCRdb called clonotypes with MiXCR, one entry per CDR3 protein. The repertoire holds some 390,000 distinct CDR3 sequences, 6.2% seen once, with 15% in the top ten. Sequenced material: PBMCs, taken 5 days after the yellow fever booster vaccination. All receptors come from a man aged 25 to 40 who received the YFV17D yellow fever vaccine.

This clonotype was observed at least ten times. This rearrangement joins TRBV10-3 to TRBJ2-4; the D gene could be TRBD1 or TRBD2 (5 bases each). The V gene lost 11 bases and the J gene lost 6 bases, with 17 bases spanning the gap. Germline values: CDR1 ENHRY, CDR2 SYGVKD. The CDR3 loop spans 13 amino acids. As DNA, the CDR3 is TGTGCCGCCAGGCAGGGAGTGGGAAACATTCAGTACTTC. Protein sequence: CAARQGVGNIQYF.

This clonotype appeared many times. CDR3 amino acids: CALYLAGAPDTQYF. The CDR3 region has the DNA TGTGCCCTTTACTTAGCGGGAGCGCCAGATACGCAGTATTTT. The V gene is TRBV5-4, the J gene TRBJ2-3; 9 bases are shared with TRBD2. J lost 4 bases, V lost 10 bases, and 10 bases had no gene match. CDR1 and CDR2 (germline): SGHNT, YYREEE (reference sequence). This CDR3 is built from 14 residues. Full variable domain (outside the CDR3, taken from reference TRBV5-4 and TRBJ2-3): ETGVTQSPTHLIKTRGQQVTLRCSSQSGHNTVSWYQQALGQGPQFIFQYYREEENGRGNFPPRFSGLQFPNYSSELNVNALELDDSALYLCALYLAGAPDTQYFGPGTRLTVL.

The table lists this clonotype with many counts. The V call is TRBV28, the J call TRBJ1-5; D is ambiguous. CDR3 size: 15 residues. V lost 8 bases to trimming and J lost 3 bases, with 17 bases between them. Germline V gene lookup returns CDR1 MDHEN and CDR2 SYDVKM. The chain's CDR3 is CASYQAGDLNQPQHF. As DNA, the CDR3 is TGTGCCAGCTACCAAGCAGGTGATCTCAATCAGCCCCAGCATTTT.

This clonotype was recorded a few times. V and J are TRBV19 and TRBJ2-1; TRBD2 matches at 7 bases. The junction had 9 bases not matched to a gene; V was cut back by 4 bases and J by 0 bases. Germline CDR1 and CDR2: LNHDA and SQIVND (reference sequence). The length of the CDR3 is 17 residues. The CDR3 DNA follows: TGTGCCAGTAGTACCCGAGGGGCGGGAGCCTCCTACAATGAGCAGTTCTTC. Translated: CASSTRGAGASYNEQFF. Using reference TRBV19 and TRBJ2-1 for the parts outside the CDR3, the full variable domain is DGGITQSPKYLFRKEGQNVTLSCEQNLNHDAMYWYRQDPGQGLRLIYYSQIVNDFQKGDIAEGYSVSREKKESFPLTVTSAQKNPTAFYLCASSTRGAGASYNEQFFGPGTRLTVL.

J is TRBJ2-5 and V is TRBV6-1; TRBD2 matches at 8 bases. V gave up 8 bases and J gave up 4 bases; unmatched junction bases: 12. Germline CDR1 is MNHNS and CDR2 is SASEGT. The CDR3 runs to 15 residues. The CDR3 here is CASGKGGGRIETQYF. The CDR3 region has the DNA TGTGCCAGCGGAAAGGGGGGCGGGAGGATAGAGACCCAGTACTTC.

This clonotype was observed a few times. The rearrangement links TRBV7-9 to TRBJ2-7; D unresolved. The ends were cut back, 7 bases at V and 4 bases at J, with 14 bases in the middle. This CDR3 contains 13 residues. Germline loops: CDR1 SEHNR, CDR2 FQNEAQ (reference sequence). The CDR3 region is CASTTSGPYEQYF. The CDR3 DNA is TGTGCCAGCACCACCTCTGGTCCGTACGAGCAGTACTTC.

The chain has TRBV18 and TRBJ1-5, with a tentative D call TRBD1 (6 bases). The V gene's germline CDR1 is KGHSH and CDR2 LQKENI. Trimming shortened V by 8 bases and J by 0 bases, and 14 bases separated the two germline ends. CDR3 length equals 15 residues. The CDR3 nucleotides are TGTGCCAGCAGCTTGCAGGGGAATAGCAATCAGCCCCAGCATTTT. The encoded protein is CASSLQGNSNQPQHF.

This clonotype showed up many times. The genes are TRBV28 and TRBJ2-5; 12 bases fit TRBD1. This CDR3 region has 16 residues. The V and J ends lost 8 bases and 5 bases, in that order; junction bases with no gene match: 12. Germline loops: CDR1 MDHEN, CDR2 SYDVKM. CDR3 DNA: TGTGCCAGCTGGGCCCCCGGGACAGGGGGCCGCGAGACCCAGTACTTC. Translation: CASWAPGTGGRETQYF.

In this sample, this clonotype turned up a few times. The chain has TRBV6-2 or TRBV6-3 and TRBJ2-6, with D possibly TRBD2 on 5 matching bases. CDR3 length: 15 amino acids. With 10 bases removed from V and 2 bases from J, the gap between germline ends came to 15 bases. CDR1 is MNHEY and CDR2 is SVGEGT in the germline V gene. The CDR3 loop is CATTEAGAGANVLTF. The CDR3 bases are TGTGCCACCACCGAGGCCGGGGCTGGGGCCAACGTCCTGACTTTC.

This clonotype occurred many times. The chain links TRBV11-1 to TRBJ2-2; 14 bases are a match to TRBD2. The trim removed 4 bases at V and 5 bases at J, leaving 15 bases unmatched. The CDR3 extends over 20 amino acids. Germline assignment: CDR1 SGHAT and CDR2 FQDESV (reference sequence). The CDR3 sequence is CASSSPQRMGLAGVTGELFF. CDR3 DNA: TGTGCCAGCAGCTCTCCGCAACGCATGGGACTAGCGGGAGTAACCGGGGAGCTGTTTTTT. Using reference TRBV11-1 and TRBJ2-2 for the parts outside the CDR3, the full variable domain is EAEVAQSPRYKITEKSQAVAFWCDPISGHATLYWYRQILGQGPELLVQFQDESVVDDSQLPKDRFSAERLKGVDSTLKIQPAELGDSAMYLCASSSPQRMGLAGVTGELFFGEGSRLTVL.

Regarding this clonotype: A read error may produce the germline difference seen at one junction end. V gene TRBV7-2 combines with J gene TRBJ2-2, with D possibly matching TRBD2 (5 bases). Germline lookup yields CDR1 SGHTA and CDR2 FQGNSA. The CDR3 runs 13 residues. CDR3 nucleotides: TGTGCCAGCAGCCCAGTCTGGACCGGGGAGCTGGTTTTT. It translates to CASSPVWTGELVF.

This clonotype was seen only a few times. The V gene is TRBV20-1, the J gene TRBJ2-5; D perhaps matches TRBD2 (5 bases). Germline CDR1 DFQATT, CDR2 SNEGSKA (reference sequence). Trimming removed 3 bases from V and 0 bases from J, with 11 bases in between. CDR3 length: 14 residues. The CDR3 DNA follows: TGCAGTGCTAGTAGCACTAGGAACCAAGAGACCCAGTACTTC. This encodes CSASSTRNQETQYF.

This clonotype was seen a handful of times. This chain links TRBV7-2 with TRBJ2-1; D not resolved. This CDR3 comprises 15 residues. Germline-derived CDR1 and CDR2 are SGHTA and FQGNSA. The V end lost 5 bases, the J end lost 0 bases, and 11 bases lay between the germline ends. This chain's CDR3 is CASSIKESSYNEQFF. The CDR3, as DNA: TGTGCCAGCAGCATTAAGGAGAGCTCCTACAATGAGCAGTTCTTC. Combining the CDR3 with reference TRBV7-2 and TRBJ2-1 gives the whole variable domain GAGVSQSPSNKVTEKGKDVELRCDPISGHTALYWYRQSLGQGLEFLIYFQGNSAPDKSGLPSDRFSAERTGGSVSTLTIQRTQQEDSAVYLCASSIKESSYNEQFFGPGTRLTVL.

The genes are TRBV12-3 or TRBV12-4 and TRBJ2-1; D remains unclear. This CDR3 is 12 amino acids long. V lost 2 bases and J lost 8, with 7 bases in between. CDR3 sequence reads: CASSLKGYEQFF. CDR3 DNA sequence: TGTGCCAGCAGTTTAAAGGGCTATGAGCAGTTCTTC.

This clonotype showed up many times. This sequence joins TRBV7-9 and TRBJ1-6; 9 bases align to TRBD1. Germline assignment: CDR1 SEHNR and CDR2 FQNEAQ (reference sequence). The CDR3 runs 17 residues. With 5 bases clipped from V and 0 bases from J, the junction kept 5 bases outside the gene matches. CDR3 amino acids: CASSPGQGASYNSPLHF. CDR3 in DNA: TGTGCCAGCAGCCCGGGACAGGGCGCCTCCTATAATTCACCCCTCCACTTT.

The chain uses TRBV20-1 and TRBJ2-1; D unclear. The CDR3 spans 12 residues. V was shortened by 2 bases and J by 2 bases, with 4 bases between the two germline ends. In germline, CDR1 is DFQATT, CDR2 SNEGSKA (reference sequence). CDR3 nucleotides: TGCAGTGCTAGAAGTCCCTACAATGAGCAGTTCTTC. Translating gives CSARSPYNEQFF.

This clonotype has a handful of counts. The genes are TRBV7-2 and TRBJ2-3; 7 nucleotides agree with TRBD2. The V gene's germline CDR1 is SGHTA and CDR2 FQGNSA. Losses at the gene ends were 3 bases for V and 8 bases for J; bases not matched to a gene: 2. The CDR3 covers 12 residues. The CDR3 protein is CASSFGGGTQYF. DNA for the CDR3: TGTGCCAGCAGCTTCGGCGGGGGTACGCAGTATTTT.

The table lists this clonotype with many counts. The junction does not match germline at one end; this may be a read error. V and J are TRBV7-7 and TRBJ2-5; D is undetermined. This CDR3 is 11 amino acids long. Germline lookup yields CDR1 SSHAT and CDR2 FNYEAQ (reference sequence). The CDR3 DNA follows: TGTGCTAGCAGACCCCAAGAGACCCAGTACTTC. Its protein product is CASRPQETQYF.

This clonotype was observed at least ten times. The chain has TRBV7-8 and TRBJ1-3; D perhaps matches TRBD1 (5 bases). Germline V gene data show CDR1 as SGHVS and CDR2 as FQNEAQ. The CDR3 extends over 15 amino acids. V lost 1 base and J 3 bases, leaving 10 bases between the germline ends. This CDR3 reads CASSLVGTSGNTIYF. CDR3 in DNA: TGTGCCAGCAGCTTAGTGGGGACTAGTGGAAACACCATATATTTT.

This clonotype was seen only a few times. The chain joins TRBV5-4 to TRBJ2-5; no clear D gene. In germline, CDR1 is SGHNT, CDR2 YYREEE (reference sequence). V lost 4 bases and J lost 4, with 17 bases in between. The CDR3 consists of 15 residues. The CDR3 sequence is CASSPAGRIGETQYF. The CDR3 region has the DNA TGTGCCAGCAGCCCCGCCGGCAGGATAGGAGAGACCCAGTACTTC.